One and the same sample provided the 11 T cell receptor beta chains below, sequenced in a study of low-dose radiotherapy and immunotherapy resistance in tumors. First-strand cDNA used TRAV- and TRBV-specific primers, covering alpha and beta chains. Over approximately 19 PCR cycles, TCRs were amplified from a constant-region primer and V-primer adapter. TCRdb used MiXCR to reprocess the reads, holding one entry per CDR3 protein. Of 75,000 to 95,000 distinct CDR3 sequences listed, approximately 17% are singletons. Time point: before trial treatment. Sequencing used PBMCs, obtained before treatment. These receptors came from a male donor with prostate cancer.

In its sample, this clonotype was seen many times. The CDR3 sequence is CASSLLPGLAGGSSYNEQFF. CDR3 nucleotides: TGTGCCAGCAGTTTATTGCCGGGACTAGCGGGAGGGAGCTCCTACAATGAGCAGTTCTTC. The chain recombines TRBV28 with TRBJ2-1, with 16 bases identical to TRBD2. Germline V gives CDR1 MDHEN, CDR2 SYDVKM. V lost 1 base to trimming and J lost 0 bases; unmatched junction nucleotides: 6. CDR3 length: 20 residues. Together with reference TRBV28 and TRBJ2-1, the CDR3 gives the full variable domain: DVKVTQSSRYLVKRTGEKVFLECVQDMDHENMFWYRQDPGLGLRLIYFSYDVKMKEKGDIPEGYSVSREKKERFSLILESASTNQTSMYLCASSLLPGLAGGSSYNEQFFGPGTRLTVL.

This clonotype was found many times. The chain is built from TRBV11-2 and TRBJ2-7; no clear D gene. Germline V gene data show CDR1 as SGHAT and CDR2 as FQNNGV. Trimming shortened V by 0 bases and J by 2 bases, and 11 bases separated the two germline ends. The CDR3 loop spans 15 amino acids. The DNA of the CDR3 is TGTGCCAGCAGCTTAGAAGCAGGAGACACCTACGAGCAGTACTTC. It yields the protein CASSLEAGDTYEQYF.

This clonotype came up a few times. The gene calls are TRBV18 and TRBJ1-1, with D maybe TRBD1 (6 bases). The germline V gene encodes CDR1 KGHSH and CDR2 LQKENI. The CDR3 is 15 amino acids. Between the trimmed V and J ends, which lost 2 bases and 4 bases, there was a span of 14 bases. CDR3 region: CASSPVSGVGTEAFF. The CDR3 bases are TGTGCCAGCTCACCAGTGTCAGGGGTTGGCACTGAAGCTTTCTTT.

This clonotype was seen at least ten times. The CDR3 spells CASSDGSRYF. The CDR3 DNA is TGTGCCAGCAGCGACGGGTCACGGTACTTC. The chain links TRBV6-2 or TRBV6-3 to TRBJ2-7; no clear D. The CDR3 consists of 10 residues. Germline V gene data show CDR1 as MNHEY and CDR2 as SVGEGT. Trimming pared 6 bases from V and 12 bases from J, leaving 12 bases between.

This clonotype was observed at least ten times. The rearrangement links TRBV7-9 to TRBJ2-1; no clear D. The CDR3 has 14 amino acids. Trimming cost V 3 bases and J 3 bases, with 9 bases left between them. The germline V gene encodes CDR1 SEHNR and CDR2 FQNEAQ (reference sequence). This chain's CDR3 is CASSFRPGYNEQFF. CDR3 DNA sequence: TGTGCCAGCAGCTTTCGACCGGGCTACAATGAGCAGTTCTTC.

In regard to this clonotype: Given a much more abundant clone one base away, this may be a read error. The rearrangement joins TRBV3-1 to TRBJ2-7; 11 nucleotides match TRBD1. Germline values: CDR1 LGHDT, CDR2 YNNKEL (reference sequence). The J segment lost 0 bases and the V segment lost 6 bases, leaving 4 bases of the junction unmatched. The CDR3 has 15 residues. The CDR3 protein is CASRAGTGGSYEQYF. Written as DNA, the CDR3 is TGTGCCAGCAGAGCCGGGACAGGGGGCTCCTACGAGCAGTACTTC.

The chain links TRBV5-1 to TRBJ2-5; possible D gene TRBD2, 7 bases. V was cut by 0 bases and J by 4 bases, with 13 bases left in between. The CDR3 runs 15 residues. Germline CDR1 SGHRS, CDR2 YFSETQ. In DNA, the CDR3 is TGCGCCAGCAGCTTGGCCACCGGGGGGCCAGAGACCCAGTACTTC. Translated: CASSLATGGPETQYF.

This clonotype has at least ten counts. The chain joins TRBV2 to TRBJ2-5; either TRBD1 or TRBD2 may fit D (6 bases each). CDR1 and CDR2 from the germline V gene are SNHLY and FYNNEI. V shed 7 bases and J shed 2 bases, with 14 bases lying between them. The CDR3 has 14 residues. The CDR3 DNA reads TGTGCCAGCACCGCCCGGGGGCGGCAAGAGACCCAGTACTTC. Protein: CASTARGRQETQYF.

This clonotype was detected many times. A far more abundant clone sits one base away, making this likely a read error. The rearrangement uses TRBV6-5 and TRBJ2-1; the D gene could be TRBD1 or TRBD2 (8 bases each). CDR3 length: 16 residues. V was shortened by 6 bases and J by 10 bases, with 25 bases between the two germline ends. Germline CDR1 is MNHEY and CDR2 is SVGAGI. The CDR3 here is CASRGAGGQDFYEQFF. CDR3 DNA sequence: TGTGCCAGCAGAGGGGCGGGGGGACAGGATTTCTACGAGCAGTTCTTC.

Ten or more counts support this clonotype. The chain employs TRBV23-1 and TRBJ1-4; D unclear. Being an ORF, TRBV23-1 has a function that is uncertain. The CDR3 has 18 amino acids. The V end lost 0 bases, the J end lost 0 bases, and 14 bases lay between the germline ends. The CDR3 loop is CASSQSIPVSPTNEKLFF. CDR3 DNA sequence: TGCGCCAGCAGTCAATCGATCCCAGTTTCCCCAACTAATGAAAAACTGTTTTTT.

This clonotype was detected many times. The rearrangement uses TRBV11-1 and TRBJ2-7; D is perhaps TRBD1 (5 bases). V was pared by 2 bases and J by 3 bases, with 8 bases between. This CDR3 contains 13 residues. Germline CDR1 SGHAT, CDR2 FQDESV (reference sequence). The CDR3 here is CASSLRRDYEQYF. The CDR3 DNA sequence: TGTGCCAGCAGCTTACGCAGGGACTACGAGCAGTACTTC.